This TCR beta chain originates from a study of T cells in women clearing cervical HPV infection. Study context: Case blood drawn at lesion detection; control blood after infection cleared. The study, taken as a whole, reports: Repertoire richness, not evenness, was significantly elevated in CIN3+ cases versus controls. Richness differences could reflect unmeasured T-cell content per sample.

The assay was immunoSEQ multiplex PCR, and TCRdb's table has in-frame clones only and misses some. This table holds 20,000 to 25,000 clones. In regard to this clone: Its antigen is unknown.

This TCR came from a woman aged 18 to 75 with a cervical HPV16 infection that either progressed to CIN3+ or cleared (not recorded which). Source material: blood buffy coat.

The CDR3 is CASLGTGAYNEQFF. The CDR3 bases that were read are TGTGCCAGCCTAGGGACAGGGGCATACAATGAG. This sequence joins TRBV2 and TRBJ2-1; 10 nucleotides line up with TRBD1. Read data end 3 residues before the CDR3 end; the end is taken from the germline J gene. The length of the CDR3 is 14 residues. Germline loops: CDR1 SNHLY, CDR2 FYNNEI. Trimming removed 8 bases from V and 4 bases from J; junction bases left unmatched: 5.